This entry describes one T cell receptor (beta chain). The source of the sample is a study of OX40 agonist ivuxolimab in advanced cancers. CDR3 length equals 16 residues. CDR1 is SGHNT and CDR2 is YENEEA in the germline V gene. V lost 2 bases and J 2 bases, leaving 12 bases between the germline ends. The assay was immunoSEQ multiplex PCR, and TCRdb's table has in-frame clones only and misses some. The sample lists 75,000 to 80,000 clones, about 87% occurring once. The gene calls are TRBV11-3 and TRBJ2-2, with a possible D match to TRBD1 (6 bases). The sample in question was CD4+ or CD8+ T cells sorted from blood, obtained in a trial of the OX40 agonist ivuxolimab. The TCR comes from an adult with an advanced solid tumor such as melanoma, head and neck, liver or kidney cancer. The CDR3 coding sequence is TGTGCCAGCAGCTTATTCGGGACACTCAACACCGGGGAGCTGTTTTTT. It encodes CASSLFGTLNTGELFF.